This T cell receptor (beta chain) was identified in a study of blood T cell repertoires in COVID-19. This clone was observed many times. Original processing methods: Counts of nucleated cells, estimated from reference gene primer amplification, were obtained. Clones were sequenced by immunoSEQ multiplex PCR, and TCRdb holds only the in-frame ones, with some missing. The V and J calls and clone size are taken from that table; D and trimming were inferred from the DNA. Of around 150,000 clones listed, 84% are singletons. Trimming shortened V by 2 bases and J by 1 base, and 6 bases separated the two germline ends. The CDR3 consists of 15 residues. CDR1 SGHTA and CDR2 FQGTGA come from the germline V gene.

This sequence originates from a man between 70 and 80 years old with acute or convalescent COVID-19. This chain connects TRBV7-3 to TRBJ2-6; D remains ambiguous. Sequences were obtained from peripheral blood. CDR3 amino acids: CASSLVISGANVLTF. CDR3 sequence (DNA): TGTGCCAGCAGCTTAGTCATTTCTGGGGCCAACGTCCTGACTTTC.